These 30 T cell receptor beta chains were sequenced from one sample in a study of T cell responses to AZD1222 COVID-19 vaccine. Profiling relied on immunoSEQ multiplex PCR, and the TCRdb table lists in-frame clones only, not all of them. The sample records some 110,000 clones, 80% to 90% being singletons. Sample: peripheral blood, taken 28 days after the second AZD1222 dose. These receptors were taken from an adult who received the AZD1222 COVID-19 vaccine.

V and J are TRBV28 and TRBJ1-2; 11 positions agree with TRBD1. The ends lost 4 bases at V and 4 bases at J; junction bases unmatched: 5. The germline V gene has CDR1 MDHEN and CDR2 SYDVKM. This CDR3 is 15 amino acids long. The CDR3 protein is CASSSSGTGGYGYTF. The CDR3 nucleotides are TGTGCCAGCAGTTCCTCCGGGACAGGGGGCTATGGCTACACCTTC.

The V and J genes are TRBV29-1 and TRBJ1-1; D is ambiguous. Looked up from germline, CDR1 is SQVTM and CDR2 is ANQGSEA. The V gene lost 2 bases and the J gene lost 4 bases, with 8 bases spanning the gap. This CDR3 region has 12 residues. In DNA, the CDR3 is TGCAGCGTTGAAAACCTAGGCACTGAAGCTTTCTTT. The encoded protein is CSVENLGTEAFF.

The chain uses TRBV29-1 and TRBJ1-2; tentative D call: TRBD1 (6 bases). The germline V and J ends were trimmed by 8 bases and 5 bases, with 15 bases remaining between them. This CDR3 region has 12 residues. The germline V gene has CDR1 SQVTM and CDR2 ANQGSEA. For the CDR3, the DNA is TGCAGCATAAGAGGGACAAATTATGGCTACACCTTC. Amino acid sequence: CSIRGTNYGYTF.

J is TRBJ2-1 and V is TRBV27, with D tentatively TRBD2 (6 bases). Between the trimmed V and J ends, which lost 5 bases and 1 base, there was a span of 21 bases. The germline V gene encodes CDR1 MNHEY and CDR2 SMNVEV (reference sequence). This CDR3 has 18 amino acids. The CDR3 spells CASSARPTWDLSYNEQFF. The CDR3 coding sequence is TGTGCCAGCAGTGCCCGGCCCACTTGGGACTTATCCTACAATGAGCAGTTCTTC.

The chain combines TRBV10-1 with TRBJ2-1, with unresolved D. CDR3 length equals 16 residues. Germline V gives CDR1 WNHNN, CDR2 SYGVQD (reference sequence). V lost 2 bases and J 1 base, leaving 12 bases between the germline ends. The DNA for the CDR3 is TGCGCCAGCAGTGAGCGTCTAGGAGCGTCCTACAATGAGCAGTTCTTC. Translation: CASSERLGASYNEQFF.

In this sample, this clone turned up a few times. The V gene is TRBV18, the J gene TRBJ1-2; D is unclear. The CDR3 spans 13 residues. CDR1 and CDR2 from the germline V gene are KGHSH and LQKENI. With 6 bases removed from V and 4 bases from J, the gap between germline ends came to 12 bases. CDR3 DNA sequence: TGTGCCAGCTCCCTAGGCATTGGCTATGGCTACACCTTC. Its translation: CASSLGIGYGYTF.

The chain links TRBV30 to TRBJ2-3; 12 positions agree with TRBD2. With 8 bases clipped from V and 0 bases from J, the junction kept 6 bases outside the gene matches. The germline CDR1 and CDR2 sequences are GTSNPN and SVGIG (reference sequence). The CDR3 is 15 residues long. DNA of the CDR3: TGTGCCGGGACTAGCGGGTTTGCTAGCACAGATACGCAGTATTTT. Translation gives CAGTSGFASTDTQYF.

In its sample, this clone was seen a few times. The chain carries TRBV4-3 and TRBJ1-3; D gene unclear. Germline-derived CDR1 and CDR2 are LGHNA and YSLEER. The germline V and J ends were trimmed by 1 base and 4 bases, with 23 bases remaining between them. The CDR3 runs 19 residues. The DNA of the CDR3 is TGCGCCAGCAGCCAAGCTCGGCTGGGAGCGACCGGGATGGGAAACACCATATATTTT. Protein sequence: CASSQARLGATGMGNTIYF.

The chain combines TRBV2 with TRBJ2-7, with TRBD2 matching over 7 bases. This CDR3 has 16 residues. V lost 7 bases, J lost 2 bases, and 14 bases stayed unmatched. Germline values: CDR1 SNHLY, CDR2 FYNNEI. The CDR3 protein is CASTPSLGRRAYEQYF. The CDR3 bases are TGTGCCAGCACCCCCTCGCTCGGGAGGAGAGCCTACGAGCAGTACTTC. The variable domain in full, completed from reference TRBV2 and TRBJ2-7, reads EPEVTQTPSHQVTQMGQEVILRCVPISNHLYFYWYRQILGQKVEFLVSFYNNEISEKSEIFDDQFSVERPDGSNFTLKIRSTKLEDSAMYFCASTPSLGRRAYEQYFGPGTRLTVT.

This chain joins TRBV7-6 and TRBJ2-2; 8 bases map to TRBD2. The CDR3 totals 16 residues. The ends lost 4 bases at V and 1 base at J; junction bases unmatched: 5. CDR1 is SGHVS and CDR2 is FNYEAQ in the germline V gene. This CDR3 is CASSSVSGVNTGELFF. In DNA, the CDR3 is TGTGCCAGCAGCTCGGTTAGCGGGGTGAACACCGGGGAGCTGTTTTTT.

This chain links TRBV2 with TRBJ2-2, with TRBD2 as a possible D gene (8 bases). The V and J ends lost 7 bases and 4 bases respectively, with 22 bases between them. The CDR3 has 17 amino acids. The V gene's germline CDR1 is SNHLY and CDR2 FYNNEI. The CDR3 protein is CASNTPGRGRGTGELFF. CDR3 nucleotide sequence: TGTGCCAGCAATACCCCCGGGAGGGGGCGGGGCACCGGGGAGCTGTTTTTT.

CDR3 DNA: TGTGCCAGCAGCCCACGCAGGACAGGGGCCCCAGATACGCAGTATTTT. Encoded protein: CASSPRRTGAPDTQYF. The chain couples TRBV7-9 to TRBJ2-3; 9 bases match TRBD1. CDR1 is SEHNR, CDR2 FQNEAQ, per germline (reference sequence). The CDR3 length is 16 residues. J was trimmed by 4 bases and V by 5 bases; bases with no gene match: 10.

The rearrangement joins TRBV15 to TRBJ2-7; TRBD2 agrees at 8 bases. After removal of 4 bases from V and 2 bases from J, the junction contained 4 bases not matched to a gene. Germline-derived CDR1 and CDR2 are LNHNV and YYDKDF (reference sequence). The CDR3 runs to 14 residues. The CDR3 reads CATSIERGPYEQYF. CDR3 nucleotide sequence: TGTGCCACCAGCATAGAGCGGGGGCCCTACGAGCAGTACTTC.

The J gene is TRBJ1-2, the V gene TRBV3-1 (or the pseudogene TRBV3-2); D gene ambiguous. Germline values: CDR1 LGHDT, CDR2 YNNKEL (reference sequence). The CDR3 sequence is 16 residues long. The ends were cut back, 4 bases at V and 1 base at J, with 16 bases in the middle. CDR3 region: CASSPAKGAFNYGYTF. CDR3 sequence (DNA): TGTGCCAGCAGCCCAGCCAAGGGTGCTTTTAACTATGGCTACACCTTC.

CDR3 protein: CASSIDFISYGYTF. CDR3 DNA: TGTGCCAGTAGTATAGATTTCATTTCCTATGGCTACACCTTC. The gene calls are TRBV19 and TRBJ1-2; D gene unclear. With 0 bases removed from V and 4 bases from J, the gap between germline ends came to 9 bases. There are 14 residues in the CDR3. CDR1 and CDR2 (germline): LNHDA, SQIVND (reference sequence).

V gene TRBV6-1 combines with J gene TRBJ2-5; D gene uncertain. V was clipped by 1 base and J by 13 bases, with 10 bases between them. The CDR3 extends over 11 amino acids. Per germline, CDR1 MNHNS and CDR2 SASEGT. CDR3 amino acids: CASSEVRPRYF. The CDR3, as DNA: TGTGCCAGCAGTGAAGTCCGTCCTAGGTACTTC.

The chain combines TRBV27 with TRBJ1-5; perhaps TRBD1 as D (5 bases). This CDR3 region has 17 residues. Trimming left V 2 bases short and J 1 base short, with 15 bases between. Germline V gene data show CDR1 as MNHEY and CDR2 as SMNVEV (reference sequence). In nucleotides, the CDR3 is TGTGCCAGCAGTTTAAGGCCCCCGGGGGTGAGCAATCAGCCCCAGCATTTT. Translating gives CASSLRPPGVSNQPQHF.

The chain carries TRBV7-2 and TRBJ2-6, with a weak D call TRBD1 (5 bases). V lost 5 bases, J lost 1 base, and 12 bases lay in between. CDR1 and CDR2 from the germline V gene are SGHTA and FQGNSA. The CDR3 spans 16 residues. The CDR3: CASSNARASGANVLTF. CDR3 in DNA: TGTGCCAGCAGCAACGCCAGGGCATCTGGGGCCAACGTCCTGACTTTC.

This clone was seen once. This rearrangement joins TRBV10-3 to TRBJ2-6; D unresolved. This CDR3 comprises 15 residues. Between the trimmed V and J ends, which lost 7 bases and 0 bases, there was a span of 10 bases. Germline CDR1 reads ENHRY; CDR2 reads SYGVKD. The CDR3 loop is CAIINDVSGANVLTF. The CDR3 coding sequence is TGTGCCATCATAAATGACGTCTCTGGGGCCAACGTCCTGACTTTC.

The chain combines TRBV21-1 with TRBJ2-7; TRBD2, as called in the table, went unchecked against the DNA. TRBV21-1 is a recognized pseudogene. The CDR3 contains 15 residues. The CDR3: CASSNPSGRVNEQYF. CDR3 DNA sequence: TGTGCCAGCAGCAACCCTAGCGGGAGGGTCAACGAGCAGTACTTC.

The rearrangement joins TRBV4-2 to TRBJ2-7; the D is unclear. Germline V gene sequence: CDR1 LGHNA, CDR2 YNFKEQ. CDR3 length: 14 amino acids. The V end lost 0 bases, the J end lost 4 bases, and 10 bases lay between the germline ends. CDR3 coding DNA: TGTGCCAGCAGCCAAGAGCCCCTGGGGTACGAGCAGTACTTC. It is translated as CASSQEPLGYEQYF.

The chain has TRBV7-8 and TRBJ2-1; D possibly corresponds to TRBD2 (6 bases). The germline V gene has CDR1 SGHVS and CDR2 FQNEAQ. This CDR3 spans 15 amino acids. The V end was cut by 2 bases, the J end by 9 bases, with 17 bases between. CDR3 in amino acids: CASSLYRGTIGEQFF. CDR3 in DNA: TGTGCCAGCAGCTTATATCGCGGGACGATCGGTGAGCAGTTCTTC.

The gene calls are TRBV6-2 or TRBV6-3 and TRBJ2-5, with 8 positions matching TRBD1. Germline CDR1 reads MNHEY; CDR2 reads SVGEGT. This CDR3 contains 15 residues. V lost 4 bases, J lost 5 bases, and 9 bases stayed unmatched. The CDR3 here is CASSWLAGGEETQYF. The CDR3 region has the DNA TGTGCCAGCAGTTGGCTGGCAGGGGGCGAGGAGACCCAGTACTTC.

Here the CDR3 DNA reads TGCGCCAGCAGCCCTACCGGCAGGTGGACCCAAGAGACCCAGTACTTC. Its translation: CASSPTGRWTQETQYF. This chain connects TRBV4-1 to TRBJ2-5; D unclear. The CDR3 is made up of 16 amino acids. The V end lost 4 bases, the J end lost 1 base, and 16 bases lay between the germline ends. Germline V gene data show CDR1 as MGHRA and CDR2 as YSYEKL.

V usage is TRBV2 and J usage is TRBJ1-1, with 7 positions matching TRBD1. There are 14 residues in the CDR3. Germline V CDR1 and CDR2: SNHLY, FYNNEI. V lost 2 bases, J lost 3 bases, and 3 bases stayed unmatched. For the CDR3, the DNA is TGTGCCAGCAGTGAAAGGGACAGCTACACTGAAGCTTTCTTT. Amino acid sequence: CASSERDSYTEAFF.

J is TRBJ2-1 and V is TRBV7-3, with 9 bases aligning to TRBD2. Germline-derived CDR1 and CDR2 are SGHTA and FQGTGA. Trimming at V came to 5 bases and at J to 7 bases, leaving 21 bases not matched to a gene. This CDR3 is built from 19 residues. This CDR3 reads CASSARVTLLSGRMNEQFF. As DNA, the CDR3 is TGTGCCAGCAGCGCCAGGGTAACACTCCTAAGCGGGAGGATGAATGAGCAGTTCTTC.

The rearrangement uses TRBV10-3 and TRBJ1-1; D gene ambiguous. Looked up from germline, CDR1 is ENHRY and CDR2 is SYGVKD. CDR3 length: 12 amino acids. Between the trimmed V and J ends, which lost 5 bases and 4 bases, there was a span of 8 bases. This CDR3 is CAISWGGTEAFF. The CDR3 nucleotides are TGTGCCATCAGTTGGGGAGGCACTGAAGCTTTCTTT.

The chain links TRBV6-2 or TRBV6-3 to TRBJ2-7, with 9 nucleotides matching TRBD2. CDR3 length: 15 residues. The V gene's germline CDR1 is MNHEY and CDR2 SVGEGT. J lost 0 bases, V lost 5 bases, and 5 bases had no gene match. CDR3 in DNA: TGTGCCAGCAGTCGGCTAGCGGGAACCTCCTACGAGCAGTACTTC. It is translated as CASSRLAGTSYEQYF.

The rearrangement links TRBV28 to TRBJ2-4, with D possibly TRBD1 on 5 matching bases. Germline V gene data show CDR1 as MDHEN and CDR2 as SYDVKM. The CDR3 runs 15 residues. Between the trimmed V and J ends, which lost 6 bases and 0 bases, there was a span of 12 bases. This chain's CDR3 is CASSHLQGAKNIQYF. DNA of the CDR3: TGTGCCAGCAGCCATCTCCAGGGAGCCAAAAACATTCAGTACTTC.

The chain joins TRBV19 to TRBJ2-3; D possibly corresponds to TRBD2 (6 bases). V lost 3 bases, J lost 1 base, and 23 bases lay in between. This CDR3 comprises 19 residues. Germline V gene data show CDR1 as LNHDA and CDR2 as SQIVND (reference sequence). The CDR3 reads CASSISSGQTRRGTDTQYF. CDR3 in DNA: TGTGCCAGTAGTATTAGCAGCGGGCAAACCCGAAGGGGCACAGATACGCAGTATTTT.